This T cell receptor (beta chain) appears in the sequencing data of a study of CD8 T cells in Susac syndrome. Germline-derived CDR1 and CDR2 are SGHRS and YFSETQ. The CDR3 spans 11 residues. Trimming shortened V by 8 bases and J by 5 bases, and 11 bases separated the two germline ends. RNA was extracted with the RNeasy kit, and a quantity of roughly 0.5 to 1 ug was reverse transcribed using random hexamers. The amplification used immunoSEQ multiplex PCR on TCR beta CDR3; it spanned 54 Vbeta and 13 Jbeta. TCRdb itself ran the immunoSEQ multiplex PCR reads through MiXCR, one entry per CDR3 protein. Counted here are about 250,000 distinct CDR3 sequences, roughly 95% occurring once; the ten biggest clones make up around 0.07%. TEMRA cells were FACS-enriched, and CD8+ and CD4+ T cells were isolated negatively.

Sequencing was performed on CD4+ T cells from PBMCs. This clonotype originated in a human donor with multiple sclerosis. This chain uses TRBV5-1 with TRBJ2-7, with D unclear. The CDR3 bases are TGCGCCAGTGGAGCTCGCCACGAGCAGTACGTC. Encoded protein: CASGARHEQYV.